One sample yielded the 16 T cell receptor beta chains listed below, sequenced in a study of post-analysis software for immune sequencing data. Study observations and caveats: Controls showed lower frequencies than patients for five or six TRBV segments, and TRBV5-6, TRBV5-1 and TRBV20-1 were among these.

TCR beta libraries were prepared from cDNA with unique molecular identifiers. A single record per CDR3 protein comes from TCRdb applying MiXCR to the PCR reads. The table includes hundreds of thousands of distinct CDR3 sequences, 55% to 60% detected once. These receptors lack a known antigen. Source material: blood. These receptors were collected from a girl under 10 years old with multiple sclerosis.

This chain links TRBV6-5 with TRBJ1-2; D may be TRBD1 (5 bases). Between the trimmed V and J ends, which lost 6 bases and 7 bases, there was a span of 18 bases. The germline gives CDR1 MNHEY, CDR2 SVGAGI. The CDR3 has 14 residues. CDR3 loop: CASSRPGAPSGYTF. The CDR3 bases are TGTGCCAGCAGCCGCCCCGGGGCTCCTAGTGGCTACACCTTC.

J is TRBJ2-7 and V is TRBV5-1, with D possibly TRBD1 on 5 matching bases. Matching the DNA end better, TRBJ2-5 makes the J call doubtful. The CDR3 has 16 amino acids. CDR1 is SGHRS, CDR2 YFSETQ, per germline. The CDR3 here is CASSLSSAGPQGTQYF. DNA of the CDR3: TGCGCCAGCAGCTTGTCTTCGGCAGGGCCGCAGGGGACCCAGTACTTC.

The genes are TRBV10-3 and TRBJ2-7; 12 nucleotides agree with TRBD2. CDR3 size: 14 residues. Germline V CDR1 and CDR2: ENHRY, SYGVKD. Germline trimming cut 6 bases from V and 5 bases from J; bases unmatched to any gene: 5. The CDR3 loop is CAIRVTSGSDEQYF. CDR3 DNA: TGTGCCATCAGGGTGACTAGCGGGAGCGACGAGCAGTACTTC.

CDR3 bases: TGTGCCAGCAGTTTCGCGGGTTCGAATGAGCAGTTCTTC. This translates into CASSFAGSNEQFF. This chain joins TRBV12-3 or TRBV12-4 and TRBJ2-1; a possible D gene is TRBD2 (5 bases). The CDR3 is 13 residues long. V lost 3 bases to trimming and J lost 7 bases, with 10 bases between them.

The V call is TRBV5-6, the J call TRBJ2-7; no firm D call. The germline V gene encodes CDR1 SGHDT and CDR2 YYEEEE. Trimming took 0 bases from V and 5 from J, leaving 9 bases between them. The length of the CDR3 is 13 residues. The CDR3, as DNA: TGTGCCAGCAGCTTGGGTAGCATCGACGAGCAGTACTTC. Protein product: CASSLGSIDEQYF.

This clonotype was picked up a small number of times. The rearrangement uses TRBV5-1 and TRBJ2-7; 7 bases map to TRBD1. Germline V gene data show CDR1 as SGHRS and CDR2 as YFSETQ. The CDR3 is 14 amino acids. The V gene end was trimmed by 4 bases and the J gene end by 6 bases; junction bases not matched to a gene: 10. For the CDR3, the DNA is TGCGCCAGCAGCCTCGGGACAGAAGGGCTCGAGCAGTACTTC. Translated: CASSLGTEGLEQYF.

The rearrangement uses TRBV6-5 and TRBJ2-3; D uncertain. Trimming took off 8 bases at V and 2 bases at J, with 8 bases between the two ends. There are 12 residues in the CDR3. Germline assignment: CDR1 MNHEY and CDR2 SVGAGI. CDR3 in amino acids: CASLDLTDTQYF. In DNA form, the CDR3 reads TGTGCCAGCCTGGACCTCACAGATACGCAGTATTTT.

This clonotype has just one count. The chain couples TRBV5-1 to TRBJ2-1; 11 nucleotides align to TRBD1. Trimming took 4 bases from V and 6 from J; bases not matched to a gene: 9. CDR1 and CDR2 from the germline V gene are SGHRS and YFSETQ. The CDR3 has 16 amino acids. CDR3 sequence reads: CASSLMPGTGGNEQFF. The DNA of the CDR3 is TGCGCCAGCAGCCTAATGCCCGGGACAGGGGGCAATGAGCAGTTCTTC.

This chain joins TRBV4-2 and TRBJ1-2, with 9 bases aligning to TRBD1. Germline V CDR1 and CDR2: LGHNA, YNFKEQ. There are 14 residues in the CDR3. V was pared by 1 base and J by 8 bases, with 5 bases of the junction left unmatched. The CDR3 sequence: CASSQAGQGGGYTF. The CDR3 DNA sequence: TGTGCCAGCAGCCAAGCGGGACAGGGTGGAGGCTACACCTTC.

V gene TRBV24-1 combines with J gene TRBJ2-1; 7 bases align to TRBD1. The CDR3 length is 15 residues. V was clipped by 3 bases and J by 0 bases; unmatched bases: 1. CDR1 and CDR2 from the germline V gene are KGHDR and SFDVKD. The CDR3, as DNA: TGTGCCACCAGTGATAGACAGGGCTCCTACAATGAGCAGTTCTTC. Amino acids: CATSDRQGSYNEQFF.

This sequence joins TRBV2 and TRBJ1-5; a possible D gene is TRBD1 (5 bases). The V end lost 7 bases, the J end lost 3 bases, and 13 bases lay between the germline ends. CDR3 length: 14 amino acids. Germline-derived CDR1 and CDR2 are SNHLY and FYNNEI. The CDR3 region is CASKGQGINQPQHF. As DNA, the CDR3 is TGTGCCAGCAAAGGACAAGGGATCAATCAGCCCCAGCATTTT.

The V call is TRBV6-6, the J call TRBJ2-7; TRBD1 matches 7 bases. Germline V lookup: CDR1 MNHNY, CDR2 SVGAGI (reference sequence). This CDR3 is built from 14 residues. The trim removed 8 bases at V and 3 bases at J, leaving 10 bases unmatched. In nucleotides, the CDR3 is TGTGCCAGCTGCCAGGCAGGGGGATACTACGAGCAGTACTTC. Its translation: CASCQAGGYYEQYF.

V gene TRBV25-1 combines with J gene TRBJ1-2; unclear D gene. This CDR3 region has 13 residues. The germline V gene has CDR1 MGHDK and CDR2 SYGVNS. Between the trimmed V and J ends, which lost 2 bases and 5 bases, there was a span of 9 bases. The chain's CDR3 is CASSENPGYGYTF. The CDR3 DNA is TGTGCCAGCAGTGAAAACCCGGGATATGGCTACACCTTC.

Written as DNA, the CDR3 is TGCGCCAGCAGCCTACAGGTTATCCAAGAGACCCAGTACTTC. Protein sequence: CASSLQVIQETQYF. The V call is TRBV4-1, the J call TRBJ2-5, with TRBD1 as a possible D gene (5 bases). The CDR3 consists of 14 residues. Trimming left V 4 bases short and J 1 base short, with 10 bases between. CDR1 and CDR2 (germline): MGHRA, YSYEKL.

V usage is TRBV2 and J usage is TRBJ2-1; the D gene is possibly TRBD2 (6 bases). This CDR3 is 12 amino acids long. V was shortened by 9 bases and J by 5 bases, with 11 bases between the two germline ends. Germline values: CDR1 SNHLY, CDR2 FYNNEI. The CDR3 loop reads CARGGWDNEQFF. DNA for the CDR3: TGTGCCAGGGGAGGCTGGGACAATGAGCAGTTCTTC.

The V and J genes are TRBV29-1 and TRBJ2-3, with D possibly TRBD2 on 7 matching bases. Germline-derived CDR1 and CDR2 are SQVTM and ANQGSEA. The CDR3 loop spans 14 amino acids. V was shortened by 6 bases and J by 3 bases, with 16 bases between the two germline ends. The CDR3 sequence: CSVTKGRGTDTQYF. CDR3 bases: TGCAGCGTGACGAAAGGGAGGGGGACAGATACGCAGTATTTT.